This TCR beta chain was documented in a study of cytomegalovirus exposure and HLA in healthy donors. General observations from the study: For most TCR beta V segments, an earlier analysis put the productive rate at about 87% or about 30% of the time.

PCR was performed using 60 Vbeta and 13 Jbeta primers. Here immunoSEQ multiplex PCR was the method, and the copy in TCRdb shows in-frame clones only, minus some. Altogether some 150,000 clones are present, 80% to 90% being singletons, with the ten largest covering about 10%. Germline V gene data show CDR1 as LGHNA and CDR2 as YSLEER. The germline V and J ends were trimmed by 2 bases and 4 bases, with 3 bases remaining between them. There are 12 residues in the CDR3. This clone was observed a handful of times. The antigen is unknown. This receptor was identified in a man aged 45-60 years in good health and CMV-seropositive. This chain joins TRBV4-3 and TRBJ1-3; D call uncertain. The sample was PBMCs. CDR3: CASSQQGNTIYF. As DNA, the CDR3 is TGCGCCAGCAGCCAACAGGGAAACACCATATATTTT.